Below, 9 T cell receptor beta chains from the same sample are listed, as sequenced in a study of T-cell memory formation after mild COVID-19. TCRdb used MiXCR to reprocess the 5' RACE reads, holding one entry per CDR3 protein. This table has roughly 380,000 distinct CDR3 sequences, approximately 27% appearing once. The sample was PBMCs or a T cell subset sorted from them (not recorded which). Receptors were obtained from an adult woman who had mild COVID-19 (a few samples of this study predate the infection). Cell type and time point are not known.

The table lists this clonotype with a few counts. V usage is TRBV6-2 or TRBV6-3 and J usage is TRBJ2-5; 8 bases are a match to TRBD2. CDR3 size: 14 residues. Germline-derived CDR1 and CDR2 are MNHEY and SVGEGT. Trimming at V came to 5 bases and at J to 1 base, leaving 3 bases not matched to a gene. The CDR3 DNA sequence: TGTGCCAGCAGTCGCGGGGGGACCCAAGAGACCCAGTACTTC. Protein sequence: CASSRGGTQETQYF.

V gene TRBV7-9 combines with J gene TRBJ2-1, with D unclear. Looked up from germline, CDR1 is SEHNR and CDR2 is FQNEAQ (reference sequence). The CDR3 has 15 amino acids. Trimming stripped 2 bases from V and 8 bases from J, with 16 bases between. The CDR3 here is CASSLRRGKGHEQFF. The CDR3 DNA is TGTGCCAGCAGCTTAAGGAGAGGAAAGGGTCATGAGCAGTTCTTC.

CDR3 sequence (DNA): TGTGCCAGCAGTTTAGGGGGGTGGGAGCTGTTTTTT. This codes for CASSLGGWELFF. V and J are TRBV12-3 or TRBV12-4 and TRBJ2-2; D may correspond to TRBD1 or TRBD2 (5 bases each). This CDR3 region has 12 residues. V lost 1 base and J lost 9, with 6 bases in between.

This rearrangement joins TRBV19 to TRBJ1-1; D remains unclear. With 2 bases removed from V and 7 bases from J, the gap between germline ends came to 8 bases. The CDR3 is made up of 12 amino acids. Germline V gene lookup returns CDR1 LNHDA and CDR2 SQIVND (reference sequence). The CDR3 here is CASSISPIEAFF. The CDR3 DNA reads TGTGCCAGTAGTATATCTCCGATTGAAGCTTTCTTT.

This clonotype has only a few counts. The J gene is TRBJ2-5, the V gene TRBV25-1; 10 bases match TRBD2. Germline CDR1 MGHDK, CDR2 SYGVNS. The CDR3 loop spans 15 amino acids. J was trimmed by 3 bases and V by 5 bases; bases with no gene match: 6. The CDR3 sequence is CASSRASGGEETQYF. The DNA for the CDR3 is TGTGCCAGCAGTCGGGCTAGCGGGGGTGAAGAGACCCAGTACTTC.

In this sample, this clonotype turned up a few times. The gene calls are TRBV24-1 and TRBJ2-7; TRBD2 matches 7 bases. V lost 2 bases, J lost 3 bases, and 9 bases stayed unmatched. This CDR3 region has 16 residues. Looked up from germline, CDR1 is KGHDR and CDR2 is SFDVKD. CDR3: CATSDSASGDIYEQYF. As DNA, the CDR3 is TGTGCCACCAGTGATTCGGCTAGCGGTGACATCTACGAGCAGTACTTC.

This clonotype was found a few times. The chain joins TRBV4-1 to TRBJ2-7; 12 bases line up with TRBD2. CDR3 length: 18 residues. Germline loops: CDR1 MGHRA, CDR2 YSYEKL. The junction had 12 bases not matched to a gene; V was cut back by 5 bases and J by 1 base. CDR3 sequence reads: CASSYRPETSGGSYEQYF. The CDR3 DNA reads as TGCGCCAGCAGCTACCGACCAGAGACTAGCGGGGGATCCTACGAGCAGTACTTC.

This clonotype was recorded at least ten times. The chain combines TRBV12-3 or TRBV12-4 with TRBJ1-1; no clear D. V lost 5 bases and J 5 bases, leaving 12 bases between the germline ends. The CDR3 runs 13 residues. CDR3 amino acids: CASSRDHKTEAFF. Here the CDR3 DNA reads TGTGCCAGCAGTCGAGACCACAAAACTGAAGCTTTCTTT.

V usage is TRBV12-3 or TRBV12-4 and J usage is TRBJ2-7, with 8 bases fitting TRBD1. The CDR3 is 13 amino acids. J lost 6 bases, V lost 1 base, and 2 bases had no gene match. The CDR3 loop is CASSLGRGLEQYF. CDR3 DNA: TGTGCCAGCAGTTTAGGCAGGGGGCTCGAGCAGTACTTC.